This T cell receptor beta chain was profiled in a study of T-cell memory formation after mild COVID-19. Whole-study results and caveats: There were some responding clones in pre-infection memory, which suggested that cross-reactive memory had joined.

Points on this clonotype: Its antigen is undetermined.

TCRdb ran MiXCR on the 5' RACE reads and lists one entry per CDR3 protein. The repertoire consists of roughly 320,000 distinct CDR3 sequences, with 25% to 30% occurring once and the leading ten covering approximately 13%. In germline, CDR1 is LNHNV, CDR2 YYDKDF (reference sequence). The CDR3 length is 15 residues. V shed 1 base and J shed 4 bases, with 12 bases lying between them. Sequencing was done on a sample of PBMCs or a T cell subset sorted from them (not recorded which). The chain carries TRBV15 and TRBJ2-3, with a weak D call TRBD2 (7 bases). This receptor was taken from an adult woman who had mild COVID-19 (a few samples of this study predate the infection). Cell type and time point are not known. CDR3 sequence reads: CATSRGGGGPDTQYF. The CDR3 coding sequence is TGTGCCACCAGCAGAGGAGGGGGGGGCCCAGATACGCAGTATTTT.